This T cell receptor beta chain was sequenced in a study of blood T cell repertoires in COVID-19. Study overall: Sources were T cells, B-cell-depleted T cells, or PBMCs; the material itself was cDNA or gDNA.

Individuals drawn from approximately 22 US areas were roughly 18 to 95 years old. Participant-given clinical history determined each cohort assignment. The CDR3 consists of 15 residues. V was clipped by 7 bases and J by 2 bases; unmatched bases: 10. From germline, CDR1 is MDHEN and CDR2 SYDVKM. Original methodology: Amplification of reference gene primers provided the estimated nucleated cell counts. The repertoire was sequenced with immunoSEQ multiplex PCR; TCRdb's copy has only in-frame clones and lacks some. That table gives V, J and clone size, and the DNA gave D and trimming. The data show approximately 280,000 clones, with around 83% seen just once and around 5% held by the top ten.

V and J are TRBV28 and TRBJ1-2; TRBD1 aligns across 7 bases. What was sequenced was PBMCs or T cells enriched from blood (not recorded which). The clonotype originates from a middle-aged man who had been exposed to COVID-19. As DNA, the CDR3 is TGTGCCAGCAAAACCGGGGCGACAGGGAACTATGGCTACACCTTC. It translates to CASKTGATGNYGYTF.